This T cell receptor beta chain emerged from a study of cytomegalovirus exposure and HLA in healthy donors. The PCR ran on 60 Vbeta and 13 Jbeta primers. The method was immunoSEQ multiplex PCR; TCRdb's version includes in-frame clones alone and lacks a portion of them. The sample includes about 120,000 clones, 65% of them seen just once. Notes on this clone: What it binds is unknown.

The CDR3 totals 14 residues. Per the germline V gene, CDR1 is GTSNPN and CDR2 is SVGIG (reference sequence). V was clipped by 2 bases and J by 7 bases, with 16 bases between them. Findings and caveats of the study: Sequencing likely produced, as an artifact, a cluster of highly shared sequence variants. HLA alleles were associated with 15,000 to 20,000 TCR beta sequences in a later analysis at 0.05 false discovery rate. High sensitivity and specificity were reportedly achieved when the classifier diagnosed cytomegalovirus status.

The sequencing sample was made of PBMCs. This chain joins TRBV30 and TRBJ2-3, with D possibly being TRBD1 (7 bases). This TCR derives from a woman aged 40 to 50 in good health and CMV-seropositive. The CDR3 sequence: CAWSQGGMGHTQYF. In nucleotides, the CDR3 is TGTGCCTGGAGTCAGGGGGGTATGGGACATACGCAGTATTTT.